The sequence of this T cell receptor (beta chain) was determined in a study of technical replicates of blood from several donors. The repertoire was sequenced with immunoSEQ multiplex PCR; TCRdb's copy has only in-frame clones and lacks some. This table has around 50,000 clones, around 94% appearing once. Material for sequencing was T cells isolated from PBMCs. This sequence originates from a human donor in good health.

In nucleotides, the CDR3 is TGTGCCAGATCTTATGGCTACACCTTC. Its protein product is CARSYGYTF. The rearrangement links TRBV6-5 to TRBJ1-2; no definite D call. Germline CDR1 and CDR2: MNHEY and SVGAGI. V lost 9 bases and J lost 5, with 4 bases in between. CDR3 length equals 9 residues.